Here is one TCR beta chain with its context. Antigen specificity is unknown. This sample is part of a study of monozygotic twins with inflammatory bowel disease. Findings and limits, study-wide: Nothing supported a single strong signal or clonotype that was associated with IBD.

This CDR3 has 15 amino acids. Looked up from germline, CDR1 is MNHNS and CDR2 is SASEGT. A roughly 2.5 ml blood sample was drawn per donor. TCRdb re-called the 5' RACE reads and catalogs CDR3 proteins one per entry, DNA excluded. This specimen shows about 210,000 distinct CDR3 sequences; the ten leading clones hold roughly 7.1%. Specimen: blood. The clonotype comes from a human donor with ulcerative colitis or Crohn's disease, or a healthy co-twin of an affected twin (not recorded which). The J gene is TRBJ2-1, the V gene TRBV6-1; TCRdb indicates TRBD2, and absent DNA this call remains unverified. CDR3 region: CASSDELAGYNEQFF.